Reported below is one T cell receptor (beta chain). No cognate antigen has been identified for it. The source of the sample is a study of T cells expressing NK-cell markers (dated by TCRdb to 2020 to 2021). Looking at the study overall: Three sorted T-cell subsets (CD3+CD56+NKG2C+, CD3+CD56+NKG2C- and CD3+CD56-NKG2C+) from fewer than 10 donors had their TCR beta-chain repertoires profiled. Among the eight sequenced donors, seven were HCMV-seropositive and one was HCMV-seronegative. All eight donors whose samples were sequenced were randomly selected healthy volunteers, three of them men and five women. Libraries were sequenced as 2 x 150 bp reads on Illumina HiSeq 2000/2500, MiSeq or NextSeq. General study outcomes and caveats: Those dominant clonotypes were again the most abundant among CD3+CD56-NKG2C+ cells in a few donors, at about 25-65%. It remained unclear whether the expanded NKG2C-expressing T cell clones were specific for HCMV antigens. In a handful of donors, the dominant CD3+CD56+NKG2C+ clonotypes ranked among the top 10 CD8+ clonotypes, making up 1.0-7.0% of CD8+ T cells.

The data were produced on an Illumina HiSeq 2000. 5'RACE template switching, by which a universal primer site and unique molecular identifiers were added, was used to make TCR beta cDNA libraries. Priming for cDNA synthesis came from the TCR beta constant segment, and two successive PCR amplification steps followed. The authors' pipeline ran thus. MIGEC handled demultiplexing of the reads and grouping by UMI, while MiTCR was used to assemble and quantify clonotypes. To remove erroneous sequences, TCR cDNA sequences were retained only when supported by two or more reads. The tcR package was used for downstream repertoire analysis, with clonotypes matched between fractions based on CDR3 nucleotide sequence plus V segment. VDJmatch was used to annotate antigen specificity against VDJdb, with one amino acid substitution allowed in CDR3. Each entry corresponds to one CDR3 protein sequence from reads that TCRdb reprocessed, and DNA is not given. What appears here as the V and J calls and clone size reflects TCRdb's work, not the paper's. The sample's clone listing holds about 460,000 distinct CDR3 sequences. The ten most abundant clones make up approximately 1.5% of the sample.

To determine HCMV serostatus, a commercial ELISA kit was used to detect HCMV-specific IgG in serum. Ficoll density gradient centrifugation was used to isolate peripheral blood mononuclear cells from blood. The CDR3, cysteine through phenylalanine, is 14 amino acids long. This entry has no DNA. CDR1 DFQATT and CDR2 SNEGSKA were looked up in the germline V gene (reference sequence). Specimen: blood T cells: a sorted CD56 or NKG2C T cell subset, CD4+ or CD8+ T cells, or bulk PBMC T cells (not recorded which). Recombination connected TRBV20-1 to TRBJ2-4; as DNA is missing, the TRBD1 call by TCRdb cannot be tested. The sequence derives from a woman in her 50s in good health. Donor details come from another sample of the same person, matched by shared clones. The CDR3 region has the sequence CSAGHGQAKNIQYF.